These 10 T cell receptor beta chains originate from one sample sequenced in a study of cytomegalovirus exposure and HLA in healthy donors. It was with 60 Vbeta and 13 Jbeta primers that the PCR ran. Generated by immunoSEQ multiplex PCR, the TCRdb table keeps only in-frame clones and is missing some. The repertoire holds about 95,000 clones, with around three quarters as singletons. The specimen sequenced was PBMCs. The receptors originated from a woman in her fifties or sixties in good health and CMV-seropositive.

The DNA of the CDR3 is TGCGCCAGCAGCCAAGTGGCGACAGGGGTTTCTGAAGCTTTCTTT. Its protein product is CASSQVATGVSEAFF. V usage is TRBV4-1 and J usage is TRBJ1-1; 8 positions match TRBD1. The trim removed 1 base at V and 6 bases at J, leaving 7 bases unmatched. The CDR3 totals 15 residues. CDR1 is MGHRA, CDR2 YSYEKL, per germline.

CDR3 sequence reads: CASSPRTGTGEETQYF. The CDR3 DNA reads as TGTGCCAGCAGCCCAAGAACCGGGACAGGCGAAGAGACCCAGTACTTC. The rearrangement joins TRBV7-8 to TRBJ2-5; 8 bases line up with TRBD1. V lost 5 bases, J lost 3 bases, and 11 bases stayed unmatched. This CDR3 has 16 residues. Germline V CDR1 and CDR2: SGHVS, FQNEAQ.

V and J are TRBV6-4 and TRBJ2-1, with a tentative D call TRBD1 (5 bases). This CDR3 is 15 amino acids long. The V gene lost 7 bases and the J gene lost 7 bases, with 20 bases spanning the gap. CDR1 and CDR2 (germline): MRHNA, SNTAGT. CDR3 bases: TGTGCCAGCACCCCATTTAAGGGGCGATCGAATGAGCAGTTCTTC. It encodes CASTPFKGRSNEQFF.

This clone showed up just a few times. The chain combines TRBV2 with TRBJ1-1; no firm D call. The V and J ends lost 7 bases and 0 bases respectively, with 12 bases between them. The CDR3 runs to 14 residues. Per germline, CDR1 SNHLY and CDR2 FYNNEI. In nucleotides, the CDR3 is TGTGCCAGCAACGGTCGGAGAATGAACACTGAAGCTTTCTTT. Residues: CASNGRRMNTEAFF.

The gene calls are TRBV7-8 and TRBJ1-1, with D maybe TRBD1 (6 bases). Germline CDR1 reads SGHVS; CDR2 reads FQNEAQ. The V end lost 4 bases, the J end lost 5 bases, and 11 bases lay between the germline ends. The CDR3 consists of 13 residues. The CDR3 DNA sequence: TGTGCCAGCAGCTACAGGGAGGGGACTGAAGCTTTCTTT. Encoded protein: CASSYREGTEAFF. Complete variable domain (other parts from reference TRBV7-8 and TRBJ1-1): GAGVSQSPRYKVAKRGQDVALRCDPISGHVSLFWYQQALGQGPEFLTYFQNEAQLDKSGLPSDRFFAERPEGSVSTLKIQRTQQEDSAVYLCASSYREGTEAFFGQGTRLTVV.

This clone has only one observation. This chain connects TRBV6-1 to TRBJ2-7; 13 bases line up with TRBD2. Trimming at V came to 7 bases and at J to 5 bases, leaving 5 bases not matched to a gene. Per the germline V gene, CDR1 is MNHNS and CDR2 is SASEGT. This CDR3 region has 14 residues. CDR3 nucleotide sequence: TGTGCCAGCATCCGACTAGCGGGAGGTGACGAGCAGTACTTC. Amino acids: CASIRLAGGDEQYF.

The chain is built from TRBV5-1 and TRBJ2-3; 9 positions agree with TRBD1. V lost 5 bases to trimming and J lost 3 bases; unmatched junction nucleotides: 7. The CDR3 is made up of 15 amino acids. Germline lookup yields CDR1 SGHRS and CDR2 YFSETQ. The chain's CDR3 is CASSEDRGNTDTQYF. The CDR3 DNA reads TGCGCCAGCAGTGAAGACAGGGGGAATACAGATACGCAGTATTTT.

The chain is built from TRBV4-3 and TRBJ2-1; unclear D gene. Between the trimmed V and J ends, which lost 4 bases and 10 bases, there was a span of 14 bases. The CDR3 length is 13 residues. In germline, CDR1 is LGHNA, CDR2 YSLEER. CDR3 nucleotides: TGCGCCAGCAGCCTCAATTACGCAGGAGAGCAGTTCTTC. Translated, it gives CASSLNYAGEQFF.

CDR3 in DNA: TGTGCCAGCAGCTTAATGGCGGGTAGCTTTCATCCCGGGGAGCTGTTTTTT. It codes for CASSLMAGSFHPGELFF. The rearrangement joins TRBV7-3 to TRBJ2-2, with D perhaps matching TRBD2 (5 bases). V was cut by 1 base and J by 6 bases, with 18 bases left in between. Germline CDR1 reads SGHTA; CDR2 reads FQGTGA. This CDR3 is 17 amino acids long.

This chain connects TRBV11-2 to TRBJ2-4; D remains ambiguous. Looked up from germline, CDR1 is SGHAT and CDR2 is FQNNGV. This CDR3 contains 14 residues. Trimming shortened V by 0 bases and J by 4 bases, and 7 bases separated the two germline ends. The CDR3 is CASSLDYGKNIQYF. The CDR3 coding sequence is TGTGCCAGCAGCTTAGATTACGGTAAAAACATTCAGTACTTC.